The clone carrying this TCR beta chain has only one observation. This specimen comes from a study of blood T cell repertoires in COVID-19. The wider study: Sites across the United States, Italy and Spain contributed samples from acute and convalescent COVID-19. From T cells, B-cell-depleted T cells, or PBMCs came the material, which was cDNA or gDNA.

The CDR3 extends over 13 amino acids. Trimming removed 3 bases at V and 2 bases at J, with 7 bases between. CDR1 and CDR2 (germline): MDHEN, SYDVKM. Produced via immunoSEQ multiplex PCR; TCRdb's table is partial and in-frame only. The sample shows about 160,000 clones, approximately 82% of them seen only once. Input material: peripheral blood. This clonotype was sampled from a woman of 80 years or more with active or convalescent COVID-19. The chain is built from TRBV28 and TRBJ2-5; D unclear. The CDR3 sequence: CASSFNSQETQYF. The CDR3 nucleotides read TGTGCCAGCAGTTTTAACAGTCAAGAGACCCAGTACTTC.